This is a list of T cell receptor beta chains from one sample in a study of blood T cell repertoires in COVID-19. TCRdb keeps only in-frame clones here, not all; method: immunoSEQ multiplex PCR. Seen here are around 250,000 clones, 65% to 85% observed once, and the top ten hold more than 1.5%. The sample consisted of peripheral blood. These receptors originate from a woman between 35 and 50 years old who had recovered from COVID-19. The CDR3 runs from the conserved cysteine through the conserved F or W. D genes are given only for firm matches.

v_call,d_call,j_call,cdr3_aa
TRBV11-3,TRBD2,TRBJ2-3,CASSLNGGSTDTQYF
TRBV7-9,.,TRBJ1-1,CASSFLQVMNTEAFF
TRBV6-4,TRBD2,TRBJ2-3,CASSDGRGSTDTQYF
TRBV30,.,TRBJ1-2,CAWSPGGGYTF
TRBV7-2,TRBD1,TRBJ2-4,CASSLVYGQARTKNIQYF
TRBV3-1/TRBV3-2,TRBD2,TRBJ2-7,CASSQGIGSGGYEQYF
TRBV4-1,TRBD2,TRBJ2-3,CASSQDGTSGDTDTQYF
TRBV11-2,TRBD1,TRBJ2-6,CASLPAQGWAGANVLTF
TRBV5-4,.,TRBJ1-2,CASSFLGDGYTF
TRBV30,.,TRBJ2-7,CAWSVDRTWSYEQYF
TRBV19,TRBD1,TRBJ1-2,CASSANRGMDYGYTF
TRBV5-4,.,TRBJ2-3,CASSFGQGDTQYF
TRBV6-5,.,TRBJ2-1,CASSHRNNEQFF
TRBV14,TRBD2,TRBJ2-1,CASSQVPGLAGMREQFF
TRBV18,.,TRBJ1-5,CASSPQGGTGRLPQHF
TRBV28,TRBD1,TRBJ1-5,CAAYPGTGNYQPQHF
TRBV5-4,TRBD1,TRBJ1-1,CASSPSSGQGRNTEAFF
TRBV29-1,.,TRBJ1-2,CSVEDGAVYGYTF
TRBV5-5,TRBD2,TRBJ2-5,CASSPGLAGKETQYF
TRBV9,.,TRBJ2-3,CASSVTGHTDTQYF
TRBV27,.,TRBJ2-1,CASTSRRGSYNEQFF
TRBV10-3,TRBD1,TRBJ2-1,CAISDGTGAYNEQFF
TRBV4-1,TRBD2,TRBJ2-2,CASSRGLAGGTNTGELFF
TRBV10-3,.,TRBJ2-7,CAISDGQASYEQYF